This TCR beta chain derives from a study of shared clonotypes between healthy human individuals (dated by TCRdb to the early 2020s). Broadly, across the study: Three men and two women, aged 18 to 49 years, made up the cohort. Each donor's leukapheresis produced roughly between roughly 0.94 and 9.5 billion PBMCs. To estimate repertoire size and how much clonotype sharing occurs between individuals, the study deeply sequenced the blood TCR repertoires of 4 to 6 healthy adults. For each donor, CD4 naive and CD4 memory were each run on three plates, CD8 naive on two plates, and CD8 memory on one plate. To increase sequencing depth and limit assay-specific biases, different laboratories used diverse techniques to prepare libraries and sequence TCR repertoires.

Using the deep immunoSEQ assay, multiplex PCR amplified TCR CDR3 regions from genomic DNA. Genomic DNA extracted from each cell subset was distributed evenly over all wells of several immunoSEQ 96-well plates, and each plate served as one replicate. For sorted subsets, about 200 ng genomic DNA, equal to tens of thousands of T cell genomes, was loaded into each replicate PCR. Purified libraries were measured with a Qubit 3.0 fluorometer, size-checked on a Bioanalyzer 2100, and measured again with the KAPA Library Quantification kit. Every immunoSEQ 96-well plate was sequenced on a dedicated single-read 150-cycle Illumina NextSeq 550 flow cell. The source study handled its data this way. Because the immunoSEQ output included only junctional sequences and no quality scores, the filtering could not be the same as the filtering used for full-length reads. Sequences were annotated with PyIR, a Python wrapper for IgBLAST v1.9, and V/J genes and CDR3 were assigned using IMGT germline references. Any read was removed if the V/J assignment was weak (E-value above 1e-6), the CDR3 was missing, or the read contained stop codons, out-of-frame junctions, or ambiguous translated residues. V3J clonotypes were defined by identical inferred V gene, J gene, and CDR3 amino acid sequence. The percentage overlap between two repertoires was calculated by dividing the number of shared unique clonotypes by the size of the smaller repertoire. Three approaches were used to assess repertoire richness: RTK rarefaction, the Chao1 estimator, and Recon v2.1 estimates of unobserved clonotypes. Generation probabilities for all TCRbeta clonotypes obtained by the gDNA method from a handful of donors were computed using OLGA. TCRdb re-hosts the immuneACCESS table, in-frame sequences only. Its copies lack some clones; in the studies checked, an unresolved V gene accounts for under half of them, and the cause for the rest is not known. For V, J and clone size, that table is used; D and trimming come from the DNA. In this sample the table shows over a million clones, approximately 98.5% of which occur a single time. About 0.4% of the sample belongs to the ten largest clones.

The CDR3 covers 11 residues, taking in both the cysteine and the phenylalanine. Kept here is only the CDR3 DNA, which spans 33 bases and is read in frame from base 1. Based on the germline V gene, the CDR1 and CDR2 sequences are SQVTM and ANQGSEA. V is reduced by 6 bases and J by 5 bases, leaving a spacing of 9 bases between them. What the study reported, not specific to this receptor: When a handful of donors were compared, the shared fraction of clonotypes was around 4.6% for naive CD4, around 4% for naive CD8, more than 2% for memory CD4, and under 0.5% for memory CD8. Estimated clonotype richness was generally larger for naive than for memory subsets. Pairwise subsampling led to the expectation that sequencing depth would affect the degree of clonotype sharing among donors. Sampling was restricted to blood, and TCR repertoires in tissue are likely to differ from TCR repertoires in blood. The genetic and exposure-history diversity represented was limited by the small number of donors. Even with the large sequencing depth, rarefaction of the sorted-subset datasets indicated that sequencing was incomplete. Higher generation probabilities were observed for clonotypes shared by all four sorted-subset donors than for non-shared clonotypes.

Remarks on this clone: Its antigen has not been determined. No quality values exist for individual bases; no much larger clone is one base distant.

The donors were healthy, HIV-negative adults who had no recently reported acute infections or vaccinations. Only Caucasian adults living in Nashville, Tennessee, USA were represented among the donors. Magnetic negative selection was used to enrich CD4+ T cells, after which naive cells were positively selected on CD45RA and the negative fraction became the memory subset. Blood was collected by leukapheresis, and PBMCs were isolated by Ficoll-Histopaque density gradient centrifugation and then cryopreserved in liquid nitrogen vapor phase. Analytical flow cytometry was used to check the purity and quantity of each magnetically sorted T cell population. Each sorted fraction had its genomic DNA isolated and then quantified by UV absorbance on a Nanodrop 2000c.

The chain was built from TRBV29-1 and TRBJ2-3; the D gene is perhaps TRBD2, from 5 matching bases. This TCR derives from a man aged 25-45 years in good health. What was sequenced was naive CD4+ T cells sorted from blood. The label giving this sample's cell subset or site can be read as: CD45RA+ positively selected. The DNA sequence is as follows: TGCAGCGTGCGGGTGGTAGATACGCAGTATTTT. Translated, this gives CSVRVVDTQYF.